These 11 T cell receptor beta chains share one sample of origin, sequenced in a study of blood T cell repertoires in COVID-19. The repertoire was sequenced with immunoSEQ multiplex PCR; TCRdb's copy has only in-frame clones and lacks some. This sample has 250,000 or so clones; around four fifths occur once, and the top ten carry about 4%. Sequencing input: peripheral blood. The origin of the receptors is a man between 50 and 59 years old with acute or convalescent COVID-19.

This sequence joins TRBV11-1 and TRBJ2-5; 11 nucleotides line up with TRBD2. There are 16 residues in the CDR3. Trimming removed 3 bases from V and 7 bases from J; junction bases left unmatched: 10. Germline CDR1 SGHAT, CDR2 FQDESV (reference sequence). CDR3 sequence: CASSLSDSGGASTQYF. The CDR3 bases are TGTGCCAGCAGCTTGTCGGATAGCGGGGGGGCCTCGACCCAGTACTTC.

The V call is TRBV5-1, the J call TRBJ1-1; unclear D gene. The germline V and J ends were trimmed by 3 bases and 0 bases, with 27 bases remaining between them. This CDR3 spans 20 amino acids. Germline CDR1 SGHRS, CDR2 YFSETQ. The CDR3 here is CASSSVAYYDVPGMNTEAFF. CDR3 nucleotides: TGCGCCAGCAGCTCAGTCGCCTACTATGACGTTCCGGGGATGAACACTGAAGCTTTCTTT.

The chain is built from TRBV28 and TRBJ2-7; 8 bases match TRBD2. This CDR3 spans 14 amino acids. V lost 6 bases, J lost 0 bases, and 4 bases stayed unmatched. CDR1 and CDR2 from the germline V gene are MDHEN and SYDVKM. The DNA of the CDR3 is TGTGCCAGCAGCCCTAGCGGGCTCTCCTACGAGCAGTACTTC. Protein: CASSPSGLSYEQYF.

The V and J genes are TRBV12-3 or TRBV12-4 and TRBJ1-1; D uncertain. V lost 6 bases and J lost 1, with 9 bases in between. The CDR3 has 13 amino acids. CDR3 in amino acids: CASRDSRNTEAFF. The DNA of the CDR3 is TGTGCCAGCAGAGATTCTAGGAACACTGAAGCTTTCTTT.

This chain connects TRBV3-1 (or the pseudogene TRBV3-2) to TRBJ1-4, with a tentative D call TRBD1 (5 bases). The CDR3 runs 15 residues. The V gene lost 2 bases and the J gene lost 4 bases, with 11 bases spanning the gap. Germline lookup yields CDR1 LGHDT and CDR2 YNNKEL (reference sequence). CDR3 DNA: TGTGCCAGCAGCCAAAGGGGACTGAATAATGAAAAACTGTTTTTT. Translation: CASSQRGLNNEKLFF.

CDR3 bases: TGTGCCACCAGTGACTTGGACAACTCATACGAGCAGTACTTC. Its protein product is CATSDLDNSYEQYF. This sequence joins TRBV24-1 and TRBJ2-7; possible D gene TRBD1, 5 bases. The V end was cut by 4 bases, the J end by 4 bases, with 13 bases between. Germline CDR1 KGHDR, CDR2 SFDVKD. This CDR3 contains 14 residues.

V is TRBV3-1 (or the pseudogene TRBV3-2) and J is TRBJ2-3; TRBD1 matches at 8 bases. Germline loops: CDR1 LGHDT, CDR2 YNNKEL (reference sequence). V shed 3 bases, J shed 0 bases, and the junction held 5 bases outside the gene matches. There are 16 residues in the CDR3. CDR3 in amino acids: CASSQLGQGSTDTQYF. The CDR3 DNA reads TGTGCCAGCAGCCAGCTCGGACAGGGTAGCACAGATACGCAGTATTTT.

This sequence joins TRBV19 and TRBJ2-1; no reliable D call. CDR1 LNHDA and CDR2 SQIVND come from the germline V gene (reference sequence). Deletions cut 0 bases from V and 9 bases from J, with 9 bases between. The CDR3 sequence is 13 residues long. The CDR3 DNA sequence: TGTGCCAGTAGTATAGATTGGGCCGGTGAGCAGTTCTTC. It yields the protein CASSIDWAGEQFF.

This sequence joins TRBV3-1 (or the pseudogene TRBV3-2) and TRBJ1-3, with 7 bases that match TRBD1. Germline V gives CDR1 LGHDT, CDR2 YNNKEL (reference sequence). CDR3 size: 14 residues. V trimming: 6 bases; J trimming: 3 bases; junction bases outside the gene matches: 5. The CDR3, as DNA: TGTGCCAGCAGACTTACAGGGGTTGGAAACACCATATATTTT. Its protein product is CASRLTGVGNTIYF.

V gene TRBV5-4 combines with J gene TRBJ1-2; D may be TRBD1 (5 bases). V lost 3 bases and J lost 4, with 22 bases in between. This CDR3 is 17 amino acids long. Germline V gene sequence: CDR1 SGHNT, CDR2 YYREEE (reference sequence). In nucleotides, the CDR3 is TGTGCCAGCAGCTCTGACGGTAGGGCAGGGCCGGTCTATGGCTACACCTTC. This encodes CASSSDGRAGPVYGYTF.

This sequence joins TRBV29-1 and TRBJ2-5; 7 bases fit TRBD1. CDR3 size: 12 residues. Germline V lookup: CDR1 SQVTM, CDR2 ANQGSEA. The V and J ends lost 5 bases and 3 bases, in that order; junction bases with no gene match: 3. CDR3 loop: CSVYRGEETQYF. Written as DNA, the CDR3 is TGCAGCGTTTACAGGGGTGAAGAGACCCAGTACTTC.